The 10 T cell receptor beta chains below were found in one sample sequenced in a study of yellow fever vaccine responses in identical twins. TCRdb used MiXCR to reprocess the RT-PCR reads, holding one entry per CDR3 protein. The sample yields roughly 17,000 distinct CDR3 sequences, over 65% seen once. The sequences come from T cells from blood (PBMCs), unsorted or a sorted subset (not recorded which), collected before or after yellow fever vaccination (not recorded which). These receptors all come from a woman under 30 who received the yellow fever vaccine.

V is TRBV12-3 or TRBV12-4 and J is TRBJ2-1; D unresolved. V lost 3 bases to trimming and J lost 2 bases, with 5 bases between them. The CDR3 runs 13 residues. This CDR3 is CASSLWTYNEQFF. As DNA, the CDR3 is TGTGCCAGCAGTTTGTGGACCTACAATGAGCAGTTCTTC.

Within the sample, this clonotype is large. The chain has TRBV10-1 and TRBJ2-5; 7 nucleotides agree with TRBD2. Germline V gene lookup returns CDR1 WNHNN and CDR2 SYGVQD (reference sequence). The CDR3 contains 15 residues. J gave up 2 bases and V 2 bases, and 5 bases lay outside the gene matches. CDR3 sequence: CASSEGVSGQETQYF. The CDR3, as DNA: TGCGCCAGCAGTGAGGGGGTTAGCGGGCAAGAGACCCAGTACTTC.

Concerning this clonotype: The DNA is omitted, as the CDR3 cannot be located on it reliably, and the CDR3 follows TCRdb's listing. The chain recombines TRBV23-1 with TRBJ2-2; the D segment call TRBD2 is taken from the table without a DNA check. TRBV23-1 is an ORF for which the function is uncertain. The CDR3 length equals 14 residues, ends included. CDR3 region: CAAGLAEHRGAVFF.

V gene TRBV20-1 combines with J gene TRBJ2-1; D remains ambiguous. The germline CDR1 and CDR2 sequences are DFQATT and SNEGSKA (reference sequence). The CDR3 loop spans 11 amino acids. V lost 4 bases and J lost 9, with 10 bases in between. For the CDR3, the DNA is TGCAGTGCTAAGATGGTCTTTGAGCAGTTCTTC. This sequence encodes CSAKMVFEQFF.

This chain uses TRBV14 with TRBJ2-1, with 7 bases matching TRBD2. Trimming at V came to 4 bases and at J to 2 bases, leaving 5 bases not matched to a gene. Germline CDR1 is SGHDN and CDR2 is FVKESK. This CDR3 has 15 amino acids. CDR3 DNA: TGTGCCAGCAGCCCGCGGGACTACACCTACAATGAGCAGTTCTTC. Translating gives CASSPRDYTYNEQFF.

The V and J genes are TRBV4-1 and TRBJ2-7; TRBD2 matches at 7 bases. CDR3 size: 13 residues. After removal of 4 bases from V and 4 bases from J, the junction contained 4 bases not matched to a gene. Germline values: CDR1 MGHRA, CDR2 YSYEKL. The CDR3 here is CASSPQRGYEQYV. DNA of the CDR3: TGCGCCAGCAGCCCTCAGCGGGGTTACGAGCAGTACGTC.

This clonotype was found a few times. J is TRBJ2-2 and V is TRBV5-5; the D is unclear. V dropped 0 bases and J dropped 6 bases, with 6 bases sitting between them. Per the germline V gene, CDR1 is SGHKS and CDR2 is YYEKEE (reference sequence). CDR3 length: 13 residues. The CDR3 protein is CASSLVSSGELFF. CDR3 coding DNA: TGTGCCAGCAGCTTGGTTTCCTCCGGGGAGCTGTTTTTT.

The chain uses TRBV10-3 and TRBJ1-1; TRBD1 matches 7 bases. The CDR3 spans 15 residues. CDR1 and CDR2 from the germline V gene are ENHRY and SYGVKD. The J segment lost 5 bases and the V segment lost 2 bases, leaving 8 bases of the junction unmatched. CDR3 nucleotide sequence: TGTGCCATCAGTGAGGCACAGGGGAGTGGGACTGAAGCTTTCTTT. Protein: CAISEAQGSGTEAFF.

The gene calls are TRBV11-3 and TRBJ2-1, with D perhaps TRBD1 or TRBD2 (5 bases each). Germline assignment: CDR1 SGHNT and CDR2 YENEEA. There are 12 residues in the CDR3. Trimming stripped 3 bases from V and 8 bases from J, with 8 bases between. CDR3 in DNA: TGTGCCAGCAGCTTGGGGGAGTATGAGCAGTTCTTC. Translating it yields CASSLGEYEQFF.

V gene TRBV2 combines with J gene TRBJ2-1, with 8 bases aligning to TRBD2. V shed 10 bases, J shed 7 bases, and the junction held 9 bases outside the gene matches. The CDR3 extends over 13 amino acids. Germline V gene lookup returns CDR1 SNHLY and CDR2 FYNNEI. This CDR3 reads CANLAGYRNEQFF. CDR3 coding DNA: TGTGCCAACTTAGCGGGGTATAGAAATGAGCAGTTCTTC.